The 29 T cell receptor beta chains reported below all come from one sample, sequenced in a study of T cells in Graves' hyperthyroidism and ophthalmopathy. The TCR beta CDR3 regions underwent amplification using RNA transcripts as the source. First-round RT-PCR targeting the TCR CDR3 was performed with the HTBI primer set. From the multiplex PCR reads, TCRdb called clonotypes with MiXCR, one entry per CDR3 protein. The sample holds a few hundred thousand distinct CDR3 sequences, under 20% seen once. Sequencing was performed on blood. The receptors derive from a man younger than 30 with Graves' ophthalmopathy.

This clonotype was counted at least ten times. The chain couples TRBV5-1 to TRBJ2-7; 9 positions match TRBD1. Germline trimming cut 1 base from V and 3 bases from J; bases unmatched to any gene: 11. Germline CDR1 SGHRS, CDR2 YFSETQ. The CDR3 is 17 amino acids. Here the CDR3 DNA reads TGCGCCAGCAGCTTGCCGCAGTCGGGACAGGGAGTCTACGAGCAGTACTTC. This sequence encodes CASSLPQSGQGVYEQYF. Full variable domain (outside the CDR3, taken from reference TRBV5-1 and TRBJ2-7): KAGVTQTPRYLIKTRGQQVTLSCSPISGHRSVSWYQQTPGQGLQFLFEYFSETQRNKGNFPGRFSGRQFSNSRSEMNVSTLELGDSALYLCASSLPQSGQGVYEQYFGPGTRLTVT.

This clonotype was seen ten or more times. The chain combines TRBV2 with TRBJ1-2; no definite D call. Trimming stripped 4 bases from V and 0 bases from J, with 12 bases between. The CDR3 is 15 residues long. Germline CDR1 reads SNHLY; CDR2 reads FYNNEI. The CDR3 sequence: CASSVLGVTNYGYTF. CDR3 bases: TGTGCCAGCAGTGTACTCGGGGTCACTAACTATGGCTACACCTTC.

This clonotype was seen a handful of times. This rearrangement joins TRBV24-1 to TRBJ2-1; 9 nucleotides align to TRBD2. The CDR3 is 16 residues long. Germline V lookup: CDR1 KGHDR, CDR2 SFDVKD. V was clipped by 0 bases and J by 4 bases; unmatched bases: 3. The CDR3 spells CATSDLRAGGYNEQFF. CDR3 bases: TGTGCCACCAGTGATTTGCGAGCGGGGGGTTACAATGAGCAGTTCTTC.

This clonotype was found many times. CDR3 sequence: CASSEARQTGHEKLFF. CDR3 DNA: TGTGCCAGCAGTGAAGCGAGGCAAACCGGCCATGAAAAACTGTTTTTT. This chain links TRBV2 with TRBJ1-4; no clear D. Germline V gene sequence: CDR1 SNHLY, CDR2 FYNNEI. V gave up 0 bases and J gave up 6 bases, with 14 bases separating them. This CDR3 has 16 amino acids.

The table lists this clonotype with many counts. The rearrangement links TRBV28 to TRBJ2-7; 7 nucleotides line up with TRBD1. CDR1 is MDHEN, CDR2 SYDVKM, per germline. After removal of 5 bases from V and 1 base from J, the junction contained 2 bases not matched to a gene. The CDR3 runs 13 residues. The CDR3 nucleotides are TGTGCCAGCAGTGGGGACAGTTCCTACGAGCAGTACTTC. It specifies CASSGDSSYEQYF.

This clonotype was seen at least ten times. This sequence joins TRBV11-2 and TRBJ2-6; no clear D. Trimming cost V 7 bases and J 0 bases, with 10 bases left between them. CDR3 length equals 15 residues. The germline CDR1 and CDR2 sequences are SGHAT and FQNNGV. CDR3 coding DNA: TGTGCCAGCACCCCACCCGGCTCTGGGGCCAACGTCCTGACTTTC. This sequence encodes CASTPPGSGANVLTF.

The table lists this clonotype with many counts. The gene calls are TRBV6-1 and TRBJ2-3; 8 nucleotides agree with TRBD2. Per the germline V gene, CDR1 is MNHNS and CDR2 is SASEGT. The length of the CDR3 is 13 residues. V trimming: 5 bases; J trimming: 3 bases; junction bases outside the gene matches: 1. As DNA, the CDR3 is TGTGCCAGCAGTTCGGGGGGGACAGATACGCAGTATTTT. As protein: CASSSGGTDTQYF.

This clonotype was detected many times. The chain is built from TRBV20-1 and TRBJ1-1; maybe TRBD1 (5 bases). CDR1 and CDR2 from the germline V gene are DFQATT and SNEGSKA (reference sequence). This CDR3 spans 12 amino acids. Trimming shortened V by 3 bases and J by 6 bases, and 11 bases separated the two germline ends. The CDR3 sequence: CSASSGTAEAFF. For the CDR3, the DNA is TGCAGTGCTAGCTCCGGGACGGCTGAAGCTTTCTTT.

At least ten counts were recorded for this clonotype. V is TRBV11-2 and J is TRBJ2-3; 10 bases align to TRBD1. Trimming removed 5 bases from V and 6 bases from J; junction bases left unmatched: 5. Germline CDR1 and CDR2: SGHAT and FQNNGV. CDR3 size: 14 residues. CDR3 nucleotide sequence: TGTGCCAGCAGCGACAGGGGGCCAAGCGATACGCAGTATTTT. Translated, it gives CASSDRGPSDTQYF.

This clonotype was counted many times. The CDR3 here is CATRKGAGVTDTQYF. Here the CDR3 DNA reads TGTGCCACCCGGAAGGGAGCGGGGGTCACAGATACGCAGTATTTT. The chain joins TRBV12-3 or TRBV12-4 to TRBJ2-3; 8 bases agree with TRBD2. The CDR3 loop spans 15 amino acids. J was trimmed by 2 bases and V by 10 bases; bases with no gene match: 11.

This clonotype was counted many times. The J gene is TRBJ1-4, the V gene TRBV12-3 or TRBV12-4, with 9 bases lining up with TRBD1. Germline trimming cut 5 bases from V and 7 bases from J; bases unmatched to any gene: 8. There are 15 residues in the CDR3. CDR3 sequence reads: CASSLYRGQGEKLFF. The CDR3 DNA is TGTGCCAGCAGTCTCTACAGGGGGCAGGGTGAAAAACTGTTTTTT.

This clonotype occurred many times. The DNA for the CDR3 is TGTGCCACCAGTGATTCATTGCGGGGGGGCTTGGAGACCCAGTACTTC. Protein: CATSDSLRGGLETQYF. J is TRBJ2-5 and V is TRBV24-1; 9 nucleotides line up with TRBD2. CDR3 size: 16 residues. Germline V gene lookup returns CDR1 KGHDR and CDR2 SFDVKD. The trim removed 2 bases at V and 5 bases at J, leaving 8 bases unmatched.

There are many counts of this clonotype. The rearrangement uses TRBV7-3 and TRBJ1-6, with D maybe TRBD1 (5 bases). The germline V gene encodes CDR1 SGHTA and CDR2 FQGTGA. V shed 4 bases and J shed 11 bases, with 15 bases lying between them. CDR3 length: 14 residues. The CDR3 spells CASSSPGSWAPLHF. The CDR3 DNA follows: TGTGCCAGCAGCTCCCCAGGGAGTTGGGCACCCCTCCACTTT.

This clonotype has just a few counts. This chain uses TRBV3-1 with TRBJ1-3; the D gene is possibly TRBD1 (6 bases). The CDR3 spans 17 residues. The ends were cut back, 1 base at V and 0 bases at J, with 13 bases in the middle. In germline, CDR1 is LGHDT, CDR2 YNNKEL (reference sequence). The CDR3 bases are TGTGCCAGCAGCCAAGTTAGGGGACACCACTCTGGAAACACCATATATTTT. Encoded protein: CASSQVRGHHSGNTIYF.

The rearrangement uses TRBV4-1 and TRBJ2-5; TRBD1 agrees at 9 bases. Germline V gene data show CDR1 as MGHRA and CDR2 as YSYEKL. CDR3 length: 15 residues. Trimming removed 2 bases from V and 12 bases from J; junction bases left unmatched: 13. The CDR3 sequence is CASSQLKGGQGAKYF. DNA for the CDR3: TGCGCCAGCAGCCAACTCAAAGGGGGACAGGGAGCAAAGTACTTC.

In this sample, this clonotype turned up many times. V and J are TRBV2 and TRBJ2-1, with 7 bases lining up with TRBD1. The CDR3 spans 15 residues. The junction had 13 bases not matched to a gene; V was cut back by 8 bases and J by 6 bases. Germline V lookup: CDR1 SNHLY, CDR2 FYNNEI. CDR3 nucleotides: TGTGCCAGCGGGAAAGACAGGGCCTCGGGCAATGAGCAGTTCTTC. This gives the protein CASGKDRASGNEQFF.

The table lists this clonotype with many counts. The V gene is TRBV10-3, the J gene TRBJ1-5; 7 positions match TRBD1. With V trimmed by 6 bases and J by 7 bases, 9 bases remained unmatched. Germline CDR1 ENHRY, CDR2 SYGVKD. CDR3 length: 14 amino acids. Here the CDR3 DNA reads TGTGCCATCAGGGGGACAGACTCATCGCAGCCCCAGCATTTT. Its translation: CAIRGTDSSQPQHF.

This chain links TRBV9 with TRBJ1-1; D gene uncertain. Germline CDR1 reads SGDLS; CDR2 reads YYNGEE. V lost 0 bases to trimming and J lost 7 bases, with 10 bases between them. The CDR3 has 13 residues. The chain's CDR3 is CASSVGSAFEAFF. CDR3 DNA: TGTGCCAGCAGCGTAGGAAGTGCTTTTGAAGCTTTCTTT.

The chain has TRBV4-1 and TRBJ2-1; D might be TRBD1 (5 bases). This CDR3 spans 14 amino acids. V gave up 6 bases and J gave up 7 bases, with 16 bases separating them. CDR1 and CDR2 (germline): MGHRA, YSYEKL. Written as DNA, the CDR3 is TGCGCCAGCAGTCCCAGCCAGGGTTGGAATGAGCAGTTCTTC. Amino acids: CASSPSQGWNEQFF.

This clonotype has at least ten counts. In DNA form, the CDR3 reads TGTGCCAGCAGCCAAGGCGACAGGACTAATGAAAAACTGTTTTTT. The encoded protein is CASSQGDRTNEKLFF. The chain links TRBV3-1 to TRBJ1-4; possibly TRBD1 for D (6 bases). The CDR3 is 15 amino acids. The V end was cut by 1 base, the J end by 2 bases, with 8 bases between. Germline CDR1 and CDR2: LGHDT and YNNKEL (reference sequence).

This clonotype has a handful of counts. The chain couples TRBV24-1 to TRBJ2-7, with 13 bases aligning to TRBD2. CDR1 KGHDR and CDR2 SFDVKD come from the germline V gene. V shed 7 bases, J shed 9 bases, and the junction held 5 bases outside the gene matches. The CDR3 is 13 residues long. CDR3 region: CATSKTSGGLQYF. CDR3 nucleotide sequence: TGTGCCACCAGCAAGACTAGCGGGGGGCTGCAGTACTTC.

The CDR3 spells CAISDGVSYNEQFF. The CDR3 nucleotides read TGTGCCATCAGTGACGGGGTCTCCTACAATGAGCAGTTCTTC. The rearrangement links TRBV10-3 to TRBJ2-1, with D tentatively TRBD2 (5 bases). The CDR3 is 14 residues long. With 3 bases removed from V and 0 bases from J, the gap between germline ends came to 6 bases. CDR1 and CDR2 (germline): ENHRY, SYGVKD.

V gene TRBV6-5 combines with J gene TRBJ2-7, with D unresolved. CDR1 and CDR2 (germline): MNHEY, SVGAGI. This CDR3 has 16 residues. V lost 1 base and J lost 2, with 15 bases in between. The CDR3 DNA is TGTGCCAGCAGTTACTTTAGAAAAGGGTCGCCCTACGAGCAGTACTTC. Translating it yields CASSYFRKGSPYEQYF.

This clonotype has ten or more counts. The chain links TRBV2 to TRBJ1-2; D perhaps matches TRBD1 (5 bases). Between the trimmed V and J ends, which lost 3 bases and 8 bases, there was a span of 10 bases. Looked up from germline, CDR1 is SNHLY and CDR2 is FYNNEI. The CDR3 is 12 residues long. CDR3 nucleotide sequence: TGTGCCAGCAGTGACAGGGCTGGAGGCTACACCTTC. Its protein is CASSDRAGGYTF. Full variable domain (missing parts from reference TRBV2 and TRBJ1-2): EPEVTQTPSHQVTQMGQEVILRCVPISNHLYFYWYRQILGQKVEFLVSFYNNEISEKSEIFDDQFSVERPDGSNFTLKIRSTKLEDSAMYFCASSDRAGGYTFGSGTRLTVV.

This clonotype was seen repeatedly, ten times or more. The V gene is TRBV7-8, the J gene TRBJ1-6; tentative D call: TRBD1 (5 bases). CDR1 SGHVS and CDR2 FQNEAQ come from the germline V gene. Deletions cut 1 base from V and 7 bases from J, with 14 bases between. The CDR3 totals 16 residues. CDR3 residues: CASSLDEGLLNSPLHF. For the CDR3, the DNA is TGTGCCAGCAGCTTAGATGAGGGACTGCTGAATTCACCCCTCCACTTT.

The V gene is TRBV7-6, the J gene TRBJ2-2; possibly TRBD2 for D (5 bases). V was shortened by 1 base and J by 0 bases, with 12 bases between the two germline ends. CDR1 and CDR2 (germline): SGHVS, FNYEAQ. The CDR3 consists of 17 residues. The CDR3 loop reads CASSLVAQRANTGELFF. The CDR3, as DNA: TGTGCCAGCAGCTTAGTGGCCCAGAGGGCGAACACCGGGGAGCTGTTTTTT.

This clonotype was counted many times. The chain is built from TRBV11-2 and TRBJ1-2; TRBD1 is a possible D gene (6 bases). Germline CDR1 reads SGHAT; CDR2 reads FQNNGV. The CDR3 is made up of 12 amino acids. Trimming pared 5 bases from V and 8 bases from J, leaving 12 bases between. This chain's CDR3 is CASSINRVGYTF. The DNA of the CDR3 is TGTGCCAGCAGCATAAACAGGGTCGGCTACACCTTC.

In its sample, this clonotype was seen many times. The chain is built from TRBV12-3 or TRBV12-4 and TRBJ2-7; D possibly uses TRBD1 or TRBD2 (5 bases each). V was clipped by 5 bases and J by 3 bases, with 17 bases between them. CDR3 size: 15 residues. As DNA, the CDR3 is TGTGCCAGCAGTCCCTGGGACGTTAGAAACTACGAGCAGTACTTC. Translating gives CASSPWDVRNYEQYF.

This clonotype was seen at least ten times. This chain links TRBV6-1 with TRBJ1-2; D remains unclear. The germline V gene encodes CDR1 MNHNS and CDR2 SASEGT. This CDR3 is built from 16 residues. The V gene lost 6 bases and the J gene lost 0 bases, with 17 bases spanning the gap. The CDR3 is CASRKTAGGTNYGYTF. The CDR3 DNA reads as TGTGCCAGCAGAAAAACGGCGGGCGGGACTAACTATGGCTACACCTTC.